This TCR beta chain was documented in a study of blood T cell dynamics during melanoma immunotherapy. Turning to the study itself: First-line therapy was either pembrolizumab or nivolumab with ipilimumab for metastatic melanoma.

Described time point: pre-treatment baseline. One draw preceded checkpoint blockade; another followed its first cycle at week 3. At 12 weeks after first infusion, RECIST 1.1 defined response for most patients. This clone appeared a single time. Its antigen is currently unknown. Germline CDR1 WNHNN, CDR2 SYGVQD (reference sequence). V was pared by 7 bases and J by 1 base, with 9 bases between. The CDR3 runs to 13 residues. Using immunoSEQ multiplex PCR, the repertoire was profiled, and TCRdb retains in-frame clones only, with some absent. The repertoire includes 15,000 to 20,000 clones, just over 90% of them detected once, and 1.5% to 2% sits in the top ten. The study's findings and limits: At W3, later disease-control patients showed bifurcated PBMC repertoire changes, unlike progressors.

Sample: blood, taken from a patient treated with checkpoint blockade. The genes are TRBV10-1 and TRBJ2-3; D is unresolved. The sequence was collected from a human donor with melanoma. CDR3 loop: CASNVRGTDTQYF. CDR3 DNA sequence: TGCGCCAGCAACGTCCGGGGCACAGATACGCAGTATTTT.